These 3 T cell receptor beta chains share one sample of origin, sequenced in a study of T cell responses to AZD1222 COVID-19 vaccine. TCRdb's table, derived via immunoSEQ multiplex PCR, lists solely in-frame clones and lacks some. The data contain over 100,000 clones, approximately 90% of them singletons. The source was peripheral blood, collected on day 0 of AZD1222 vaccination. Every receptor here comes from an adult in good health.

DNA for the CDR3: TGTGCCGCCAAAGCCCCAGGGCACACTGAAGCTTTCTTT. Translated, it gives CAAKAPGHTEAFF. V usage is TRBV30 and J usage is TRBJ1-1; possibly TRBD1 for D (5 bases). CDR1 and CDR2 from the germline V gene are GTSNPN and SVGIG (reference sequence). CDR3 length: 13 residues. Trimming removed 8 bases at V and 3 bases at J, with 16 bases between.

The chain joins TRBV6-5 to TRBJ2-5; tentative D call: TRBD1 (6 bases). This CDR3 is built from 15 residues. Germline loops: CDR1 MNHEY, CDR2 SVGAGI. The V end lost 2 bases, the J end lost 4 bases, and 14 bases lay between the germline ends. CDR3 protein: CASSYGQGLGETQYF. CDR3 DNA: TGTGCCAGCAGTTACGGGCAGGGGTTGGGAGAGACCCAGTACTTC.

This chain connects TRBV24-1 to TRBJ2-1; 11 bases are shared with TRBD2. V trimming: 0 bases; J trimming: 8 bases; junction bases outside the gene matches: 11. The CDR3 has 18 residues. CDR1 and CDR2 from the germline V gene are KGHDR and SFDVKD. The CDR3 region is CATSDLNSASGRYHEQFF. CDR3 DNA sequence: TGTGCCACCAGTGATTTGAATTCGGCTAGCGGGAGGTACCATGAGCAGTTCTTC.